Shown below are 21 T cell receptor beta chains from a single sample sequenced in a study of blood T cell repertoires in COVID-19. This table comes from immunoSEQ multiplex PCR, and its TCRdb copy is limited to in-frame clones, with some not included. This table has about 130,000 clones, 86% appearing once. Sequenced input: PBMCs or T cells enriched from blood (not recorded which). These receptors were collected from a woman aged 50 to 65 who had recovered from COVID-19.

The genes are TRBV30 and TRBJ1-1; D gene uncertain. Deletions cut 0 bases from V and 1 base from J, with 6 bases between. This CDR3 has 13 amino acids. Germline CDR1 reads GTSNPN; CDR2 reads SVGIG (reference sequence). CDR3 DNA: TGTGCCTGGAGTGTAGCTGAGAACACTGAAGCTTTCTTT. Translating gives CAWSVAENTEAFF.

This clone was detected only once. The chain carries TRBV5-1 and TRBJ2-1; 11 bases agree with TRBD2. V gave up 7 bases and J gave up 7 bases; unmatched junction bases: 7. The CDR3 contains 14 residues. In germline, CDR1 is SGHRS, CDR2 YFSETQ. The CDR3 loop reads CASGGTSGYNEQFF. The CDR3, as DNA: TGCGCCAGCGGCGGGACTAGCGGTTATAATGAGCAGTTCTTC.

The chain joins TRBV7-9 to TRBJ1-1; 9 nucleotides match TRBD1. The trim removed 1 base at V and 4 bases at J, leaving 1 base unmatched. Germline V gene lookup returns CDR1 SEHNR and CDR2 FQNEAQ (reference sequence). The CDR3 loop spans 14 amino acids. CDR3 protein: CASSLGGQGTEAFF. CDR3 in DNA: TGTGCCAGCAGCTTAGGGGGACAGGGCACTGAAGCTTTCTTT.

The chain combines TRBV13 with TRBJ1-2, with D maybe TRBD1 (6 bases). In germline, CDR1 is PRHDT, CDR2 FYEKMQ (reference sequence). V dropped 0 bases and J dropped 8 bases, with 7 bases sitting between them. The CDR3 loop spans 12 amino acids. The CDR3 spells CASSLGGTGYTF. The CDR3 bases are TGTGCCAGCAGCTTAGGGGGGACAGGCTACACCTTC.

This clone was detected a few times. This chain links TRBV5-1 with TRBJ1-2; perhaps TRBD1 as D (5 bases). The CDR3 consists of 13 residues. Germline CDR1 SGHRS, CDR2 YFSETQ. Trimming shortened V by 4 bases and J by 2 bases, and 9 bases separated the two germline ends. The CDR3 sequence: CASSPAGNYGYTF. CDR3 sequence (DNA): TGCGCCAGCAGCCCCGCAGGGAACTATGGCTACACCTTC.

This clone was counted only a few times. The chain combines TRBV2 with TRBJ2-3, with 9 bases that match TRBD1. Trimming at V came to 4 bases and at J to 6 bases, leaving 11 bases not matched to a gene. The CDR3 sequence is 16 residues long. CDR1 and CDR2 from the germline V gene are SNHLY and FYNNEI. This CDR3 is CASSGQGEPRWDTQYF. In nucleotides, the CDR3 is TGTGCCAGCAGTGGACAGGGGGAGCCACGGTGGGATACGCAGTATTTT.

As DNA, the CDR3 is TGTGCCAGTACCCTCGGGAGGTTCCTTATGAACACTGAAGCTTTCTTT. It translates to CASTLGRFLMNTEAFF. This sequence joins TRBV2 and TRBJ1-1; D is undetermined. V was trimmed by 9 bases and J by 0 bases, leaving 20 bases between them. Germline-derived CDR1 and CDR2 are SNHLY and FYNNEI. The CDR3 has 16 amino acids.

The V call is TRBV19, the J call TRBJ2-5; D perhaps matches TRBD2 (5 bases). V was clipped by 7 bases and J by 0 bases, with 15 bases between them. The CDR3 is 15 amino acids. Germline V gives CDR1 LNHDA, CDR2 SQIVND (reference sequence). In nucleotides, the CDR3 is TGTGCCAGTACCGAGGGCAGGATTTACCAAGAGACCCAGTACTTC. Its translation: CASTEGRIYQETQYF.

The chain couples TRBV11-2 to TRBJ2-1, with TRBD2 matching over 10 bases. CDR3 length equals 15 residues. Per the germline V gene, CDR1 is SGHAT and CDR2 is FQNNGV. V lost 5 bases to trimming and J lost 8 bases; unmatched junction nucleotides: 9. The CDR3 reads CASSGTAGGPYEQFF. The DNA of the CDR3 is TGTGCCAGCAGCGGAACAGCGGGGGGGCCCTATGAGCAGTTCTTC.

The rearrangement joins TRBV7-8 to TRBJ2-5; D is possibly TRBD2 (6 bases). The CDR3 contains 13 residues. The germline V gene has CDR1 SGHVS and CDR2 FQNEAQ. V lost 8 bases, J lost 5 bases, and 15 bases lay in between. CDR3 sequence reads: CASVRGYGETQYF. The DNA for the CDR3 is TGTGCCAGCGTGCGGGGCTATGGGGAGACCCAGTACTTC.

The gene calls are TRBV19 and TRBJ2-3; D is unclear. The CDR3 sequence is 15 residues long. Per germline, CDR1 LNHDA and CDR2 SQIVND (reference sequence). The V gene lost 0 bases and the J gene lost 4 bases, with 11 bases spanning the gap. CDR3 protein: CASSIDQVQADTQYF. As DNA, the CDR3 is TGTGCCAGTAGTATAGATCAGGTTCAGGCAGATACGCAGTATTTT.

This rearrangement joins TRBV5-1 to TRBJ1-1, with D perhaps TRBD1 (6 bases). The length of the CDR3 is 14 residues. Germline V lookup: CDR1 SGHRS, CDR2 YFSETQ. V lost 4 bases and J 0 bases, leaving 10 bases between the germline ends. CDR3 sequence: CASSSTGMNTEAFF. The CDR3 nucleotides read TGCGCCAGCAGCAGCACAGGGATGAACACTGAAGCTTTCTTT.

This clone was picked up one time. The chain employs TRBV7-9 and TRBJ1-6; D gene ambiguous. V lost 1 base to trimming and J lost 6 bases, with 10 bases between them. The CDR3 runs 15 residues. The V gene's germline CDR1 is SEHNR and CDR2 FQNEAQ (reference sequence). The CDR3 DNA reads TGTGCCAGCAGCTTAGGGTCCGGGGTTAATTCACCCCTCCACTTT. Translated, it gives CASSLGSGVNSPLHF.

A single count supports this clone. The genes are TRBV10-1 and TRBJ1-2, with D uncertain. This CDR3 comprises 15 residues. The V gene lost 2 bases and the J gene lost 2 bases, with 12 bases spanning the gap. Germline lookup yields CDR1 WNHNN and CDR2 SYGVQD (reference sequence). DNA for the CDR3: TGCGCCAGCAGTGAGATAGAGAGGAGGAACTATGGCTACACCTTC. Its translation is CASSEIERRNYGYTF.

This chain connects TRBV11-2 to TRBJ2-6, with D perhaps matching TRBD2 (7 bases). V lost 4 bases and J lost 4, with 20 bases in between. Per germline, CDR1 SGHAT and CDR2 FQNNGV. This CDR3 has 18 amino acids. CDR3 DNA sequence: TGTGCCAGCAGCTCGTTGGACGGGGGGCTATCCGGGGCCAACGTCCTGACTTTC. Residues: CASSSLDGGLSGANVLTF. Supplemented by reference TRBV11-2 and TRBJ2-6, the full variable domain reads EAGVAQSPRYKIIEKRQSVAFWCNPISGHATLYWYQQILGQGPKLLIQFQNNGVVDDSQLPKDRFSAERLKGVDSTLKIQPAKLEDSAVYLCASSSLDGGLSGANVLTFGAGSRLTVL.

V gene TRBV19 combines with J gene TRBJ2-5; 7 nucleotides line up with TRBD1. There are 14 residues in the CDR3. The trim removed 4 bases at V and 1 base at J, leaving 3 bases unmatched. The germline CDR1 and CDR2 sequences are LNHDA and SQIVND (reference sequence). CDR3 sequence: CASSTWTGQETQYF. Here the CDR3 DNA reads TGTGCCAGTAGTACCTGGACAGGCCAAGAGACCCAGTACTTC.

This clone has a single count. The chain employs TRBV6-2 or TRBV6-3 and TRBJ2-3, with a tentative D call TRBD1 (5 bases). This CDR3 region has 14 residues. V dropped 3 bases and J dropped 0 bases, with 7 bases sitting between them. Germline V lookup: CDR1 MNHEY, CDR2 SVGEGT. The CDR3 reads CASSYGASTDTQYF. The CDR3 coding sequence is TGTGCCAGCAGTTATGGGGCTAGCACAGATACGCAGTATTTT.

This chain connects TRBV5-1 to TRBJ2-3, with D possibly TRBD2 on 5 matching bases. Germline V gene lookup returns CDR1 SGHRS and CDR2 YFSETQ. V was pared by 0 bases and J by 3 bases, with 8 bases between. This CDR3 contains 14 residues. The CDR3 bases are TGCGCCAGCAGCTTGGTTCCGGGAACAGATACGCAGTATTTT. The encoded protein is CASSLVPGTDTQYF.

This chain uses TRBV3-1 (or the pseudogene TRBV3-2) with TRBJ1-1; a weak D match, TRBD1 (6 bases). The V gene lost 1 base and the J gene lost 0 bases, with 15 bases spanning the gap. Germline V gives CDR1 LGHDT, CDR2 YNNKEL (reference sequence). The CDR3 is 17 residues long. CDR3 loop: CASSQVHRDEVNTEAFF. In DNA, the CDR3 is TGTGCCAGCAGCCAAGTCCACAGGGACGAAGTGAACACTGAAGCTTTCTTT.

J is TRBJ2-2 and V is TRBV24-1, with unresolved D. V lost 0 bases, J lost 3 bases, and 4 bases lay in between. Looked up from germline, CDR1 is KGHDR and CDR2 is SFDVKD. This CDR3 comprises 14 residues. The DNA of the CDR3 is TGTGCCACCAGTGATTTGCCGGACACCGGGGAGCTGTTTTTT. This sequence encodes CATSDLPDTGELFF.

The DNA of the CDR3 is TGTGCCAGCAGCCCCCTCTCGTACACTGAAGCTTTCTTT. The encoded protein is CASSPLSYTEAFF. The V and J genes are TRBV11-3 and TRBJ1-1, with D hard to call. V lost 5 bases, J lost 3 bases, and 10 bases lay in between. The CDR3 has 13 amino acids. Germline CDR1 reads SGHNT; CDR2 reads YENEEA. Combining the CDR3 with reference TRBV11-3 and TRBJ1-1 gives the whole variable domain EAGVVQSPRYKIIEKKQPVAFWCNPISGHNTLYWYLQNLGQGPELLIRYENEEAVDDSQLPKDRFSAERLKGVDSTLKIQPAELGDSAVYLCASSPLSYTEAFFGQGTRLTVV.